The rows below give T cell receptor beta chains drawn from one sample of a study of blood T cell repertoires in COVID-19. The method was immunoSEQ multiplex PCR; TCRdb's version includes in-frame clones alone and lacks a portion of them. The sample lists about 300,000 clones, 70% to 85% occurring once. The sequenced sample consisted of peripheral blood. The receptors shown here come from a human donor with COVID-19, enrolled during active disease. The donor label of this sample is uncertain. Both conserved end residues are trimmed from each CDR3.

>12|TRBJ2-1|TRBV27
ASSLPGAPHEQF
>15|TRBJ1-3|TRBV5-5
ASSLAWVRDSGNTIY
>15|TRBJ2-1|TRBV4-1
ASSQDAHRGFYNEQF
>16|TRBJ1-3|TRBV5-6
ASSTRDRRIVSGNTIY
>13|TRBJ2-7|TRBV5-1
ASSQLPEQGYEQY
>11|TRBJ1-2|TRBV7-2
ASSQRPGYGYT
>10|TRBJ1-2|TRBV2
ASSLDSYGYT
>13|TRBJ1-2|TRBV27
ASSLYQGWNYGYT
>13|TRBJ1-4|TRBV4-2
ASSQDIGQIEKLF
>11|TRBJ1-1|TRBV7-9
ASSLAFGTEAF
>14|TRBJ1-3|TRBV4-1
ASSPTGQGNGNTIY
>10|TRBJ2-7|TRBV28
ASSSGFYEQY
>13|TRBJ2-3|TRBV6-9
APRDGTGPTDTQY
>14|TRBJ1-4|TRBV10-3
AISAYPSSTNEKLF
>11|TRBJ2-7|TRBV28
ASINRATYEQY
>12|TRBJ2-2|TRBV7-6
ASKLAEDTGELF
>12|TRBJ1-1|TRBV2
ASSLNILNTEAF
>13|TRBJ2-2|TRBV7-9
ASSLAGAHTGELF
>12|TRBJ2-7|TRBV28
ASSYPGQKYEQY
>13|TRBJ1-5|TRBV7-9
ASSSQVNSNQPQH
>11|TRBJ1-1|TRBV7-6
ASSRAHRTEAF
>12|TRBJ1-2|TRBV6-1
ASSEQQGAGGYT
>15|TRBJ1-5|TRBV5-5
ASSLDWTGGSNQPQH
>16|TRBJ1-4|TRBV5-6
ASSLGLVGGATNEKLF
>16|TRBJ2-6|TRBV5-4
ASSLGGQGVSGANVLT
>13|TRBJ2-7|TRBV27
ASSLLGGGPYEQY
>12|TRBJ1-5|TRBV12-5
ASGLGRTDQPQH
>15|TRBJ2-7|TRBV23-1
ASSQSVAGGPSYEQY
>16|TRBJ1-2|TRBV29-1
SVDGGPTGTRADYGYT
>15|TRBJ2-1|TRBV7-2
ASSLFWAGEDYNEQF
>12|TRBJ2-7|TRBV6-5
ASSPYQGGYEQY
>13|TRBJ1-4|TRBV7-9
ASNPQGTLDEKLF
>13|TRBJ2-5|TRBV5-4
ASSPGGGRAETQY
>11|TRBJ1-1|TRBV27
ASSYRANTEAF
>15|TRBJ2-3|TRBV5-6
ASSAGTSGSGTDTQY
>11|TRBJ1-4|TRBV7-9
ASGTGGNEKLF
>17|TRBJ2-2|TRBV5-1
ASSLIILAGLANTGELF
>11|TRBJ1-1|TRBV29-1
SGEGGQNTEAF
>13|TRBJ1-1|TRBV25-1
ASSERLGAVSEAF
>13|TRBJ2-7|TRBV19
ASSPRGSTGYEQY
>14|TRBJ2-1|TRBV14
ASSQARTSGYNEQF
>11|TRBJ2-1|TRBV2
ASGEGSYNEQF
>12|TRBJ1-1|TRBV11-1
ASSLELGRTEAF
>12|TRBJ2-1|TRBV19
ASGRGSGLHEQF
>12|TRBJ1-2|TRBV30
AWSVQGESYGYT
>14|TRBJ2-7|TRBV21-1
ASSHAWSGQWHEQY
>14|TRBJ1-5|TRBV6-1
ASSDLGQGGNQPQH
>13|TRBJ2-7|TRBV15
ATSRGLAGEPEQY
>13|TRBJ2-1|TRBV5-4
ASSLDRGVANEQF
>11|TRBJ1-3|TRBV13
ASTRGNGNTIY
>16|TRBJ1-2|TRBV9
ASSVGVRDRGLVGGYT
>13|TRBJ1-1|TRBV6-6
ASTPNPDRASEAF
>15|TRBJ2-2|TRBV5-1
ASSSPGLAGLTGELF
>14|TRBJ2-3|TRBV11-3
ASSKGVDGMTDTQY
>11|TRBJ1-5|TRBV6-5
ASSYARGQPQH